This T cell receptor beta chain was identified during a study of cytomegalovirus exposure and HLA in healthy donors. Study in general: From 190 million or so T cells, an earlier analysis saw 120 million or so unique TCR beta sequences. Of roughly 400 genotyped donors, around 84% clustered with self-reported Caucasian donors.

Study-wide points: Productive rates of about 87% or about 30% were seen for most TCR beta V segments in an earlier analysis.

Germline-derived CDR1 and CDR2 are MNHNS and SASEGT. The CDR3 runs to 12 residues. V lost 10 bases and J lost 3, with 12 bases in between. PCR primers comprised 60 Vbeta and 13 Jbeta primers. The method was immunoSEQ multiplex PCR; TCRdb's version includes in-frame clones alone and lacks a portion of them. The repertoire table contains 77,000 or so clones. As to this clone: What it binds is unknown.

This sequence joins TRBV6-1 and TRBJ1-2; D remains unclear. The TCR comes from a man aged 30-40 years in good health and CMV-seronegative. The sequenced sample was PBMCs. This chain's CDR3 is CAIIDKYYGYTF. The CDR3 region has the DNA TGTGCCATTATAGACAAGTACTATGGCTACACCTTC.